This TCR beta chain was obtained from a study of Graves' ophthalmopathy and Graves' hyperthyroidism. The CDR3 has 14 residues. Germline CDR1 reads SEHNR; CDR2 reads FQNEAQ (reference sequence). A remark on this clonotype: The junction departs from germline at one end; a sequencing error may be responsible.

The TCR beta CDR3 regions underwent amplification from RNA transcripts. First-round RT-PCR relied on HTBI primers, and a second-round multiplex PCR came next. A single record per CDR3 protein comes from TCRdb applying MiXCR to the multiplex PCR reads. Here the sample spans 600,000 to 950,000 distinct CDR3 sequences, 40% being singletons. Uncontrolled infections, other autoimmune diseases, pregnancy or lactation barred patients from enrollment. The genes are TRBV7-9 and TRBJ2-5; weak D call: TRBD2 (7 bases). Sequenced: peripheral blood. The clonotype originates from an adult man with Graves' ophthalmopathy. Here the CDR3 DNA reads TGTGCCAACGACCCCGCCGGGGGGCAAGTGACCCAGTACTTC. Translating gives CANDPAGGQVTQYF. Filled out from reference TRBV7-9 and TRBJ2-5, the complete variable domain reads DTGVSQNPRHKITKRGQNVTFRCDPISEHNRLYWYRQTLGQGPEFLTYFQNEAQLEKSRLLSDRFSAERPKGSFSTLEIQRTEQGDSAMYLCANDPAGGQVTQYFGPGTRLLVL.